The present TCR beta chain was sequenced within a study of cytomegalovirus exposure and HLA in healthy donors. Study results and caveats: Later analysis associated a missense DCLRE1C variant with TCR beta V- and J-gene trimming.

Primers: 60 Vbeta forward and 13 Jbeta reverse. Only in-frame clones appear in the TCRdb table, and some are missing; sequencing was by immunoSEQ multiplex PCR. The sample carries some 120,000 clones, about 11% recorded once. This clone came up a few times. Its antigen remains unidentified. The sequenced material came from PBMCs. This TCR was recovered from a woman younger than 30 in good health and CMV-seropositive.

The CDR3 sequence is CASSQHSSGNTIYF. The CDR3 bases are TGCGCCAGCAGCCAACACAGCTCTGGAAACACCATATATTTT. The V and J genes are TRBV4-1 and TRBJ1-3; D ambiguous. Germline values: CDR1 MGHRA, CDR2 YSYEKL. Trimming cost V 2 bases and J 0 bases, with 5 bases left between them. The CDR3 is 14 residues long.